In this sample, the clone carrying this T cell receptor (beta chain) turned up many times. These data are taken from a study of early T cells in non-severe SARS-CoV-2 infection. Study at large: Chains were not paired, and sequencing was done on bulk RNA from unsorted whole blood.

Each single cDNA molecule received a unique molecular identifier. One entry per CDR3 protein results from TCRdb running MiXCR on the 5' RACE reads. The table lists more than 45,000 distinct CDR3 sequences, 5.6% of them singletons. CDR1 and CDR2 from the germline V gene are LGHDT and YNNKEL (reference sequence). The CDR3 loop spans 15 amino acids. With 1 base removed from V and 2 bases from J, the gap between germline ends came to 11 bases. The TCR sequence derives from an adult who was a healthcare worker with PCR-confirmed SARS-CoV-2 infection or an uninfected control (not recorded which). Sequenced sample: whole blood. V gene TRBV3-1 combines with J gene TRBJ1-2; D is perhaps TRBD1 (6 bases). This chain's CDR3 is CASSQAGGQNYGYTF. The CDR3 coding sequence is TGTGCCAGCAGCCAAGCTGGGGGCCAGAACTATGGCTACACCTTC.